This T cell receptor beta chain came from a study of CD8+CD57+ T cells in acquired aplastic anemia (dated by TCRdb to 2016 to 2018). Regarding the complete study: DNA extracted from sorted CD4+ and CD8+ cells had a mean of about 3.3 ug, with a range of 0.2 to 27.4 ug. CD8+CD57+ expansion was defined as frequency above the mean frequency observed in healthy subjects. Overall results and qualifications from the work: Although roughly 30 CD8+ CDR3 sequences were shared by patients and controls, these sequences appeared highly expressed in patients and within the immunodominant clones of patients. CD8+ Simpson's diversity did not differ significantly between patients and healthy controls (P=0.060).

CDR1 and CDR2 are drawn from the germline V gene: KGHDR, SFDVKD. The CDR3 runs 20 amino acids, cysteine and phenylalanine included. CDR3 DNA only is kept here, 60 bases in frame from base 1. Germline trimming amounts to 2 bases on V and 1 base on J, with 12 as the count of junction bases outside the gene matches. Genomic DNA served as template for TCR beta VDJ combination and CDR3 sequence profiling. TCR repertoire sequencing was run on an Illumina HiSeq 2000. Processing in the source paper ran as follows. TRBV/TRBJ rearrangement plots, CDR3 size and DJ length profiles, and Simpson's diversity index were used to assess repertoires. Whichever DNA sequence was most abundant in the deep sequencing data was defined as the immunodominant clone. CDR3 amino acid sequences were checked for sharing between subjects and were compared against published repertoires and the VDJdb database. TCRdb cleaned the public reads at Q25 with fastp, built clones with MiXCR and kept in-frame beta chains. Merged by CDR3 protein, the rows form single entries marked with the most common genes and DNA. What appears here as the V and J calls and clone size reflects TCRdb's work, not the paper's. For this sample there are 150,000 to 200,000 distinct CDR3 sequences; around 48% appear just once. The ten largest clonotypes hold 0.85% to 1.2% of the sample.

Patients chosen for sequencing had shown expansion of CD8+CD57+ cells by flow cytometry. Every patient had severe acquired aplastic anemia, diagnosed using the International Study of Aplastic Anemia and Agranulocytosis and Camitta criteria. No patient had received any therapy when blood was sampled. In the study, sorted CD4+ and CD8+ blood T cells from patients with severe aplastic anemia and from healthy subjects underwent deep sequencing of TCR repertoires. Patients were enrolled under clinicaltrials.gov protocols 00001620, 01623167, 00001397, 00071045, 00081523 and 00961064 in the USA. Ficoll-Paque density gradient centrifugation was used to isolate peripheral blood mononuclear cells. CD4+ and CD8+ T cells were sorted by FACS or magnetic beads before DNA extraction. This clonotype has only one observation. Its antigen remains undetermined. Qualities for individual bases were not recorded, and no much larger clone is one base off. One read is thin evidence.

The sequenced sample was sorted CD4+, CD8+, or CD8+CD57+ T cells (not recorded which) from PBMCs. The receptor's source is a human donor with aplastic anemia. The sequence links TRBV24-1 to TRBJ1-5, and TRBD1 aligns with 11 junction nucleotides. In nucleotides, the sequence is TGTGCCACCAGTGATTCATCCCGGGACAGGGGGTTTATCAGCAATCAGCCCCAGCATTTT. Translated, this gives CATSDSSRDRGFISNQPQHF.